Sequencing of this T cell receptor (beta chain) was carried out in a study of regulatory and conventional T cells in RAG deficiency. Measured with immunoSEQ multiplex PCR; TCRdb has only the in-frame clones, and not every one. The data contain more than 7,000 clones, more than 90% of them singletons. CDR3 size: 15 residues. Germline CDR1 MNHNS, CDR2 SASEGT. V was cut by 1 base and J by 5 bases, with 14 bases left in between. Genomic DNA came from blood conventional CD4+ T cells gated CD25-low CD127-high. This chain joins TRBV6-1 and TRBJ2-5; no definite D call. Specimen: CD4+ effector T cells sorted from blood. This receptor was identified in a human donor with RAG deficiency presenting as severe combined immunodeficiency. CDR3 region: CASSEENPLRETQYF. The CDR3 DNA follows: TGTGCCAGCAGTGAAGAAAATCCCCTTAGGGAGACCCAGTACTTC.